This TCR beta chain is drawn from a study of blood T cell repertoires in COVID-19. Study overall: T cells, B-cell-depleted T cells, or PBMCs supplied cDNA or gDNA.

Trimming removed 0 bases at V and 4 bases at J, with 3 bases between. The CDR3 sequence is 13 residues long. Germline CDR1 is KGHSH and CDR2 is LQKENI. Measured with immunoSEQ multiplex PCR; TCRdb has only the in-frame clones, and not every one. The table records around 120,000 clones, more than 75% of them present only once. The chain is built from TRBV18 and TRBJ2-2; D unclear. The TCR was taken from a human donor in a cohort sampled during active COVID-19. Sequencing was carried out using peripheral blood. The DNA for the CDR3 is TGTGCCAGCTCACCACCGAGCACCGGGGAGCTGTTTTTT. This sequence encodes CASSPPSTGELFF.